Presented here are 24 T cell receptor beta chains from one specimen sequenced in a study of blood T cell repertoires in COVID-19 (dated by TCRdb to about 2020). The method was the immunoSEQ multiplex PCR assay. TCRdb re-hosts the immuneACCESS table, in-frame sequences only. Its copies lack some clones; in the studies checked, an unresolved V gene accounts for under half of them, and the cause for the rest is not known. The sample contains a few hundred thousand clones, approximately 89% of them found a single time. The ten largest make up around 4.6% of the sample. The sample was peripheral blood. The receptors were sampled from a middle-aged woman who had recovered from COVID-19.

The gene calls are TRBV9 and TRBJ2-7; 7 bases are shared with TRBD1. Losses at the gene ends were 3 bases for V and 2 bases for J; bases not matched to a gene: 5. CDR1 and CDR2 (germline): SGDLS, YYNGEE. The CDR3 totals 14 residues. The DNA for the CDR3 is TGTGCCAGCAGCGCCAGACAGGGCACCTACGAGCAGTACTTC. Residues: CASSARQGTYEQYF.

This chain links TRBV28 with TRBJ1-5, with 8 bases identical to TRBD1. Germline V lookup: CDR1 MDHEN, CDR2 SYDVKM. V lost 6 bases, J lost 0 bases, and 4 bases stayed unmatched. CDR3 length: 15 residues. CDR3 DNA sequence: TGTGCCAGCAGAGGGGACAGGCATAGCAATCAGCCCCAGCATTTT. Its protein is CASRGDRHSNQPQHF.

V gene TRBV14 combines with J gene TRBJ2-5; D gene ambiguous. V shed 0 bases and J shed 8 bases, with 16 bases lying between them. The germline gives CDR1 SGHDN, CDR2 FVKESK. CDR3 size: 15 residues. The CDR3 loop reads CASSQDSERLRTQYF. The CDR3 DNA sequence: TGTGCCAGCAGCCAAGATTCAGAGCGTTTGCGAACCCAGTACTTC.

Here the CDR3 DNA reads TGTGCCAGCAGTCTTTTACAGGGGACCGGGGAGCTGTTTTTT. Amino acid sequence: CASSLLQGTGELFF. V usage is TRBV6-4 and J usage is TRBJ2-2, with 7 bases aligning to TRBD1. Germline-derived CDR1 and CDR2 are MRHNA and SNTAGT. This CDR3 has 14 amino acids. V shed 5 bases and J 5 bases; nucleotides not matched to a gene: 5.

The chain joins TRBV18 to TRBJ2-1, with 8 bases that match TRBD1. CDR1 and CDR2 (germline): KGHSH, LQKENI. Unmatched junction bases numbered 6, after V lost 5 bases and J lost 3 bases. The CDR3 spans 15 residues. CDR3 DNA sequence: TGTGCCAGCTCATACGGGACAGGAATCTACAATGAGCAGTTCTTC. Its protein product is CASSYGTGIYNEQFF.

The V call is TRBV30, the J call TRBJ1-4; D unclear. The CDR3 extends over 12 amino acids. V gave up 0 bases and J gave up 13 bases, with 12 bases separating them. In germline, CDR1 is GTSNPN, CDR2 SVGIG (reference sequence). CDR3 in DNA: TGTGCCTGGAGTGTACTAGATGGACGACTGTTTTTT. Its translation is CAWSVLDGRLFF.

This clone was seen a single time. The genes are TRBV5-6 and TRBJ2-1; weak D call: TRBD1 (6 bases). The CDR3 totals 17 residues. Trimming took off 5 bases at V and 2 bases at J, with 20 bases between the two ends. In germline, CDR1 is SGHDT, CDR2 YYEEEE. CDR3 DNA sequence: TGTGCCAGCAGTCTCGGGGACATTCGAGTAACCTACAATGAGCAGTTCTTC. Its protein product is CASSLGDIRVTYNEQFF.

The chain joins TRBV27 to TRBJ1-2; TRBD1 agrees at 10 bases. The J segment lost 8 bases and the V segment lost 2 bases, leaving 2 bases of the junction unmatched. The CDR3 contains 13 residues. The germline V gene encodes CDR1 MNHEY and CDR2 SMNVEV (reference sequence). The CDR3 is CASSLGQGEGYTF. As DNA, the CDR3 is TGTGCCAGCAGTTTAGGACAGGGGGAGGGCTACACCTTC.

The chain joins TRBV3-1 (or the pseudogene TRBV3-2) to TRBJ1-2, with D possibly matching TRBD1 (6 bases). The CDR3 has 14 residues. Trimming pared 1 base from V and 4 bases from J, leaving 10 bases between. Germline CDR1 and CDR2: LGHDT and YNNKEL (reference sequence). CDR3 protein: CASSQAATGYGYTF. The CDR3 DNA reads as TGTGCCAGCAGCCAAGCCGCGACAGGCTATGGCTACACCTTC.

This sequence joins TRBV7-9 and TRBJ1-3; 7 bases are a match to TRBD1. CDR1 SEHNR and CDR2 FQNEAQ come from the germline V gene (reference sequence). V was pared by 2 bases and J by 2 bases, with 3 bases of the junction left unmatched. The CDR3 is 15 residues long. CDR3 bases: TGTGCCAGCAGCTTAACAGGGGACGCTGGAAACACCATATATTTT. Translation: CASSLTGDAGNTIYF.

The chain carries TRBV6-5 and TRBJ1-3; unclear D gene. The length of the CDR3 is 15 residues. V lost 5 bases to trimming and J lost 7 bases, with 18 bases between them. Germline CDR1 reads MNHEY; CDR2 reads SVGAGI. This chain's CDR3 is CASSLGFRVRNTIYF. CDR3 bases: TGTGCCAGCAGTCTCGGGTTCCGGGTGAGGAACACCATATATTTT.

The chain has TRBV19 and TRBJ1-2; 9 nucleotides line up with TRBD1. The CDR3 is 14 residues long. The junction had 4 bases not matched to a gene; V was cut back by 4 bases and J by 4 bases. Looked up from germline, CDR1 is LNHDA and CDR2 is SQIVND (reference sequence). CDR3 sequence: CASSRTGDSYGYTF. The CDR3 DNA reads as TGTGCCAGTAGTAGGACAGGGGACAGCTATGGCTACACCTTC.

This clone was seen only once. The chain links TRBV12-3 or TRBV12-4 to TRBJ2-7; D not resolved. This CDR3 has 13 residues. Trimming removed 0 bases from V and 4 bases from J, with 7 bases in between. CDR3 sequence reads: CASSLAGGYEQYF. In DNA, the CDR3 is TGTGCCAGCAGTTTAGCAGGCGGATACGAGCAGTACTTC.

The V call is TRBV5-6, the J call TRBJ1-3; perhaps TRBD1 as D (5 bases). This CDR3 has 17 amino acids. Germline CDR1 reads SGHDT; CDR2 reads YYEEEE. The V end was cut by 2 bases, the J end by 4 bases, with 19 bases between. This chain's CDR3 is CASSFLGTLGGGNTIYF. Here the CDR3 DNA reads TGTGCCAGCAGCTTCTTGGGGACTCTGGGAGGAGGAAACACCATATATTTT.

This clone was detected only a few times. The chain carries TRBV4-3 and TRBJ2-2; the D gene is possibly TRBD2 (6 bases). Germline CDR1 is LGHNA and CDR2 is YSLEER. V dropped 0 bases and J dropped 6 bases, with 14 bases sitting between them. The CDR3 has 16 amino acids. CDR3 sequence reads: CASSQEWGGLAGELFF. CDR3 DNA sequence: TGCGCCAGCAGCCAAGAATGGGGAGGTTTGGCCGGGGAGCTGTTTTTT.

V usage is TRBV7-2 and J usage is TRBJ2-2; 11 bases line up with TRBD2. The CDR3 contains 17 residues. The V segment lost 0 bases and the J segment 5 bases; nucleotides outside the gene matches: 5. Germline CDR1 reads SGHTA; CDR2 reads FQGNSA. DNA of the CDR3: TGTGCCAGCAGCTTAGCTGGTTCTAGCGGGAGGACCGGGGAGCTGTTTTTT. This encodes CASSLAGSSGRTGELFF. Based on the CDR3 plus reference TRBV7-2 and TRBJ2-2, the full variable domain is GAGVSQSPSNKVTEKGKDVELRCDPISGHTALYWYRQSLGQGLEFLIYFQGNSAPDKSGLPSDRFSAERTGGSVSTLTIQRTQQEDSAVYLCASSLAGSSGRTGELFFGEGSRLTVL.

V and J are TRBV5-6 and TRBJ2-7; 12 bases align to TRBD1. Germline lookup yields CDR1 SGHDT and CDR2 YYEEEE. Trimming took 4 bases from V and 4 from J; bases not matched to a gene: 3. CDR3 length: 14 amino acids. The DNA for the CDR3 is TGTGCCAGCAGCCTGGGACAGGGGGCTTACGAGCAGTACGTC. This codes for CASSLGQGAYEQYV.

The chain recombines TRBV2 with TRBJ1-5; TRBD1 matches 8 bases. CDR1 SNHLY and CDR2 FYNNEI come from the germline V gene. V trimming: 4 bases; J trimming: 3 bases; junction bases outside the gene matches: 5. CDR3 size: 15 residues. CDR3 DNA: TGTGCCAGCAGTGTTGACAGGGGCCCCAATCAGCCCCAGCATTTT. This translates into CASSVDRGPNQPQHF.

The rearrangement joins TRBV5-1 to TRBJ2-3; D is uncertain. The CDR3 has 16 residues. Per the germline V gene, CDR1 is SGHRS and CDR2 is YFSETQ. Trimming shortened V by 0 bases and J by 4 bases, and 15 bases separated the two germline ends. CDR3 protein: CASSLAGTLWADTQYF. In DNA form, the CDR3 reads TGCGCCAGCAGCTTGGCGGGTACCCTTTGGGCAGATACGCAGTATTTT. The full variable domain, its missing parts supplied by reference TRBV5-1 and TRBJ2-3, is KAGVTQTPRYLIKTRGQQVTLSCSPISGHRSVSWYQQTPGQGLQFLFEYFSETQRNKGNFPGRFSGRQFSNSRSEMNVSTLELGDSALYLCASSLAGTLWADTQYFGPGTRLTVL.

In the case of this clone: Other DNA sequences of this sample code for an identical CDR3. V gene TRBV30 combines with J gene TRBJ1-5; 9 nucleotides line up with TRBD1. J was trimmed by 7 bases and V by 2 bases; bases with no gene match: 3. CDR3 length: 13 residues. Per the germline V gene, CDR1 is GTSNPN and CDR2 is SVGIG (reference sequence). CDR3 region: CAWSTGGDQPQHF. The CDR3 nucleotides are TGTGCCTGGAGTACAGGGGGCGACCAGCCCCAGCATTTT.

J is TRBJ2-3 and V is TRBV7-9, with D maybe TRBD1 (5 bases). The germline gives CDR1 SEHNR, CDR2 FQNEAQ (reference sequence). Trimming took 5 bases from V and 0 from J, leaving 9 bases between them. The CDR3 sequence is 14 residues long. In DNA, the CDR3 is TGTGCCAGCAGCCCAGGGCTAAGCACAGATACGCAGTATTTT. It encodes CASSPGLSTDTQYF.

This chain links TRBV28 with TRBJ1-2; D call uncertain. Germline V gene data show CDR1 as MDHEN and CDR2 as SYDVKM. With 7 bases removed from V and 4 bases from J, the gap between germline ends came to 13 bases. The CDR3 extends over 13 amino acids. As DNA, the CDR3 is TGTGCCAGCAAGACCGACGGAGTCTATGGCTACACCTTC. It codes for CASKTDGVYGYTF.

The chain uses TRBV2 and TRBJ2-3; 8 nucleotides line up with TRBD2. Trimming at V came to 8 bases and at J to 5 bases, leaving 9 bases not matched to a gene. The length of the CDR3 is 14 residues. The germline V gene has CDR1 SNHLY and CDR2 FYNNEI. CDR3: CASVPGLGQDTQYF. Here the CDR3 DNA reads TGTGCCAGCGTCCCGGGACTAGGACAAGATACGCAGTATTTT.

The J gene is TRBJ2-5, the V gene TRBV7-9; TRBD2 agrees at 7 bases. This CDR3 has 15 amino acids. Germline CDR1 is SEHNR and CDR2 is FQNEAQ (reference sequence). V was pared by 7 bases and J by 6 bases, with 14 bases of the junction left unmatched. The CDR3 DNA reads TGTGCCAGCATCCCGGGCGGGGGAAACGTGAAGACCCAGTACTTC. Residues: CASIPGGGNVKTQYF.